A single sample is the source of the 15 T cell receptor beta chains below, sequenced in a study of patients and donors after allogeneic stem cell transplantation. MiXCR, run by TCRdb on the RT-PCR reads, gives a single entry per CDR3 protein. This table holds about 74,000 distinct CDR3 sequences, less than 30% found once. Material for sequencing was blood, either unsorted or a sorted T cell fraction (not recorded which). The receptors stem from a human donor who was either an allogeneic HSCT recipient or a stem cell or donor lymphocyte infusion donor (not recorded which). It is not recorded whose cells these are; they may come from a transplant donor.

The CDR3 is CAISESFFGDGEQFF. DNA of the CDR3: TGTGCCATCAGTGAGTCGTTTTTCGGGGACGGTGAGCAGTTCTTC. The chain joins TRBV10-3 to TRBJ2-1; TRBD1 or TRBD2 may be the D gene (5 bases each). The ends were cut back, 0 bases at V and 9 bases at J, with 15 bases in the middle. The CDR3 is 15 amino acids. Germline V CDR1 and CDR2: ENHRY, SYGVKD.

This clonotype was counted between two and nine times. This chain uses TRBV5-1 with TRBJ1-2; D is undetermined. The CDR3 consists of 13 residues. CDR1 is SGHRS, CDR2 YFSETQ, per germline. Trimming took 4 bases from V and 0 from J, leaving 7 bases between them. The CDR3 reads CASSAGSNYGYTF. For the CDR3, the DNA is TGCGCCAGCAGCGCGGGCTCTAACTATGGCTACACCTTC.

This clonotype turned up a few times. The rearrangement uses TRBV23-1 and TRBJ1-5, with 9 bases identical to TRBD1. TRBV23-1 carries the ORF label, with uncertain function. The CDR3 has 20 amino acids. After removal of 3 bases from V and 0 bases from J, the junction contained 15 bases not matched to a gene. DNA of the CDR3: TGCGCCAGCAGTCATCCTGTCCGGGACAGGGAGGATTGTAGCAATCAGCCCCAGCATTTT. Its protein is CASSHPVRDREDCSNQPQHF.

The chain links TRBV7-9 to TRBJ1-1; TRBD1 might be the D (5 bases). From germline, CDR1 is SEHNR and CDR2 FQNEAQ (reference sequence). Trimming pared 6 bases from V and 0 bases from J, leaving 8 bases between. This CDR3 comprises 13 residues. The CDR3 protein is CASRTAMNTEAFF. The CDR3 nucleotides read TGTGCCAGCAGGACAGCCATGAACACTGAAGCTTTCTTT.

This clonotype appeared a few times. The chain recombines TRBV15 with TRBJ2-1; TRBD2 is a possible D gene (5 bases). This CDR3 region has 12 residues. Trimming shortened V by 8 bases and J by 13 bases, and 18 bases separated the two germline ends. The germline CDR1 and CDR2 sequences are LNHNV and YYDKDF (reference sequence). The CDR3 loop reads CATREIPGFQFF. In nucleotides, the CDR3 is TGTGCCACCCGAGAGATTCCGGGATTTCAGTTCTTC.

The gene calls are TRBV3-1 and TRBJ1-2; D not resolved. The CDR3 consists of 16 residues. The V and J ends lost 1 base and 0 bases respectively, with 12 bases between them. Germline V gene sequence: CDR1 LGHDT, CDR2 YNNKEL (reference sequence). Written as DNA, the CDR3 is TGTGCCAGCAGCCAAGGTCCCATGGCGTCTAACTATGGCTACACCTTC. Translating it yields CASSQGPMASNYGYTF.

This clonotype has only a few counts. J is TRBJ1-3 and V is TRBV5-1; D call uncertain. The germline CDR1 and CDR2 sequences are SGHRS and YFSETQ. CDR3 length: 14 amino acids. V was clipped by 0 bases and J by 2 bases, with 6 bases between them. The CDR3 protein is CASSLGFTGNTIYF. The CDR3 DNA sequence: TGCGCCAGCAGCTTGGGATTTACTGGAAACACCATATATTTT.

The sample holds many counts of this clonotype. A junction boundary mismatches the germline segment, possibly from a read error. The gene calls are TRBV5-6 and TRBJ2-5, with TRBD1 identical over 7 bases. Germline V gives CDR1 SGHDT, CDR2 YYEEEE. The CDR3 runs to 13 residues. The CDR3 spells CASSLGQQETQYF. For the CDR3, the DNA is TGTGCCAGCAGTTTGGGACAGCAAGAGACCCAGTACTTC.

The chain uses TRBV18 and TRBJ1-5; D gene uncertain. Between the trimmed V and J ends, which lost 4 bases and 6 bases, there was a span of 10 bases. The CDR3 covers 13 residues. Germline V lookup: CDR1 KGHSH, CDR2 LQKENI. The CDR3 region is CASSQQGSQPQHF. CDR3 coding DNA: TGTGCCAGCTCACAGCAAGGAAGTCAGCCCCAGCATTTT.

The rearrangement joins TRBV5-1 to TRBJ2-1, with TRBD2 matching 10 bases. CDR3 length equals 17 residues. CDR1 is SGHRS, CDR2 YFSETQ, per germline. Losses at the gene ends were 0 bases for V and 0 bases for J; bases not matched to a gene: 3. This CDR3 is CASSLGSGRYSYNEQFF. In DNA form, the CDR3 reads TGCGCCAGCAGCTTGGGTAGCGGGAGGTACTCCTACAATGAGCAGTTCTTC. Variable domain in full (rest from reference TRBV5-1 and TRBJ2-1): KAGVTQTPRYLIKTRGQQVTLSCSPISGHRSVSWYQQTPGQGLQFLFEYFSETQRNKGNFPGRFSGRQFSNSRSEMNVSTLELGDSALYLCASSLGSGRYSYNEQFFGPGTRLTVL.

The chain is built from TRBV30 and TRBJ2-1; D call uncertain. Per the germline V gene, CDR1 is GTSNPN and CDR2 is SVGIG (reference sequence). CDR3 length: 11 amino acids. Trimming stripped 1 base from V and 7 bases from J, with 5 bases between. CDR3 sequence: CAWSAGNEQFF. DNA for the CDR3: TGTGCCTGGAGTGCCGGAAATGAGCAGTTCTTC.

This clonotype has just a few counts. The DNA for the CDR3 is TGTGCCAGCAGTGAGGGTAGGGGCACTGAAGCTTTCTTT. It translates to CASSEGRGTEAFF. V and J are TRBV6-5 and TRBJ1-1; a weak D match, TRBD1 (5 bases). The CDR3 totals 13 residues. V was shortened by 5 bases and J by 4 bases, with 11 bases between the two germline ends. Germline assignment: CDR1 MNHEY and CDR2 SVGAGI.

The rearrangement joins TRBV30 to TRBJ2-7; 12 bases align to TRBD1. Looked up from germline, CDR1 is GTSNPN and CDR2 is SVGIG (reference sequence). This CDR3 has 15 residues. The junction had 3 bases not matched to a gene; V was cut back by 1 base and J by 2 bases. The CDR3 nucleotides are TGTGCCTGGAGTGATGGGACAGGGGGCGCCTACGAGCAGTACTTC. This translates into CAWSDGTGGAYEQYF.

The chain joins TRBV10-3 to TRBJ2-7; 11 nucleotides agree with TRBD2. V shed 6 bases and J 3 bases; nucleotides not matched to a gene: 7. The germline V gene encodes CDR1 ENHRY and CDR2 SYGVKD. There are 15 residues in the CDR3. CDR3 sequence reads: CAISHPTSGSYEQYF. Here the CDR3 DNA reads TGTGCCATCAGCCACCCCACTAGCGGGAGCTACGAGCAGTACTTC.

This clonotype was detected a few times. The chain uses TRBV5-1 and TRBJ1-1; the D gene is possibly TRBD1 (6 bases). The CDR3 is made up of 17 amino acids. Germline CDR1 and CDR2: SGHRS and YFSETQ. With 2 bases removed from V and 0 bases from J, the gap between germline ends came to 17 bases. CDR3 loop: CASSLAQGRAMNTEAFF. DNA of the CDR3: TGCGCCAGCAGCTTAGCGCAGGGGAGAGCCATGAACACTGAAGCTTTCTTT.